These 32 T cell receptor beta chains were all obtained from the same sample, sequenced in a study of cytomegalovirus exposure and HLA in healthy donors. The method was immunoSEQ multiplex PCR; TCRdb's version includes in-frame clones alone and lacks a portion of them. Here the sample spans about 130,000 clones, roughly nine tenths being singletons. The sample was PBMCs. The source of these receptors is a woman in her late teens or twenties in good health and CMV-seropositive.

The chain recombines TRBV7-6 with TRBJ2-4, with 8 bases fitting TRBD1. The V and J ends lost 6 bases and 4 bases, in that order; junction bases with no gene match: 8. The germline gives CDR1 SGHVS, CDR2 FNYEAQ. This CDR3 spans 15 amino acids. CDR3 in DNA: TGTGCCAGCAGTTCCGGGACAGGACTAAAAAACATTCAGTACTTC. Amino acids: CASSSGTGLKNIQYF.

This clone was observed once. The V gene is TRBV6-5, the J gene TRBJ1-4; TRBD1 agrees at 7 bases. Germline V gene lookup returns CDR1 MNHEY and CDR2 SVGAGI. The length of the CDR3 is 15 residues. Trimming took 6 bases from V and 7 from J; bases not matched to a gene: 11. This chain's CDR3 is CASSGTTGVGEKLFF. CDR3 nucleotide sequence: TGTGCCAGCAGCGGTACTACAGGGGTGGGTGAAAAACTGTTTTTT.

V is TRBV9 and J is TRBJ1-6; D unclear. V was shortened by 6 bases and J by 4 bases, with 8 bases between the two germline ends. The CDR3 contains 13 residues. Germline V gene lookup returns CDR1 SGDLS and CDR2 YYNGEE. CDR3 region: CASNGGYNSPLHF. CDR3 nucleotides: TGTGCCAGCAACGGAGGTTATAATTCACCCCTCCACTTT.

This clone was seen only once. This rearrangement joins TRBV30 to TRBJ1-1; possibly TRBD1 for D (6 bases). The germline V gene encodes CDR1 GTSNPN and CDR2 SVGIG (reference sequence). The V end lost 0 bases, the J end lost 6 bases, and 14 bases lay between the germline ends. The CDR3 totals 14 residues. DNA for the CDR3: TGTGCCTGGAGTGTAGCCAGGGGAAGCGCTGAAGCTTTCTTT. Translated, it gives CAWSVARGSAEAFF.

The V and J genes are TRBV12-5 and TRBJ2-3, with 12 bases that match TRBD2. The V and J ends lost 7 bases and 5 bases, in that order; junction bases with no gene match: 10. CDR1 is LGHNT, CDR2 FRNRAP, per germline. CDR3 length equals 16 residues. CDR3 amino acids: CASASGLAGGIDTQYF. The CDR3 region has the DNA TGTGCTAGTGCCTCTGGGCTAGCGGGGGGGATAGATACGCAGTATTTT.

This chain connects TRBV6-5 to TRBJ2-7, with 8 bases aligning to TRBD1. There are 13 residues in the CDR3. V lost 6 bases and J lost 4; bases outside the gene matches: 5. The germline V gene encodes CDR1 MNHEY and CDR2 SVGAGI. CDR3: CASRGDRRYEQYF. The CDR3 nucleotides are TGTGCCAGCAGGGGGGACAGGAGATACGAGCAGTACTTC.

V and J are TRBV6-1 and TRBJ1-5; D is uncertain. With 5 bases removed from V and 0 bases from J, the gap between germline ends came to 8 bases. CDR1 is MNHNS, CDR2 SASEGT, per germline. The CDR3 is 14 amino acids. CDR3 sequence reads: CASSSTGSNQPQHF. The CDR3 DNA is TGTGCCAGCAGTAGTACGGGTAGCAATCAGCCCCAGCATTTT.

J is TRBJ2-7 and V is TRBV4-3; 7 bases are shared with TRBD1. CDR1 LGHNA and CDR2 YSLEER come from the germline V gene. This CDR3 is built from 13 residues. V shed 3 bases and J 6 bases; nucleotides not matched to a gene: 5. The CDR3 sequence is CASSQVSGGEQYF. For the CDR3, the DNA is TGCGCCAGCAGCCAGGTGTCAGGGGGCGAGCAGTACTTC.

This clone was seen more than once but under ten times. V is TRBV25-1 and J is TRBJ1-2; D is unclear. The germline CDR1 and CDR2 sequences are MGHDK and SYGVNS. Trimming stripped 10 bases from V and 8 bases from J, with 8 bases between. The CDR3 covers 9 residues. The CDR3 nucleotides read TGTGCCATTATGGGCGGCTACACCTTC. Amino acid sequence: CAIMGGYTF.

The chain joins TRBV10-3 to TRBJ1-1, with 7 bases identical to TRBD1. V was clipped by 5 bases and J by 1 base; unmatched bases: 7. From germline, CDR1 is ENHRY and CDR2 SYGVKD. The CDR3 length is 15 residues. The CDR3 reads CAISLDRTGNTEAFF. Written as DNA, the CDR3 is TGTGCCATCAGTTTAGATCGGACAGGGAACACTGAAGCTTTCTTT.

A few counts support this clone. The chain has TRBV7-9 and TRBJ1-2, with D possibly being TRBD1 (6 bases). This CDR3 region has 14 residues. Germline V gene data show CDR1 as SEHNR and CDR2 as FQNEAQ (reference sequence). Between the trimmed V and J ends, which lost 5 bases and 3 bases, there was a span of 13 bases. CDR3 coding DNA: TGTGCCAGCAGCCCCCCGGGACAAGACTATGGCTACACCTTC. Translating gives CASSPPGQDYGYTF.

The chain employs TRBV5-4 and TRBJ1-1; D not resolved. CDR3 length equals 11 residues. Per the germline V gene, CDR1 is SGHNT and CDR2 is YYREEE (reference sequence). Deletions cut 9 bases from V and 6 bases from J, with 12 bases between. CDR3 region: CAIFVSAEAFF. The CDR3 DNA sequence: TGTGCCATCTTCGTTTCTGCTGAAGCTTTCTTT.

V gene TRBV2 combines with J gene TRBJ1-1; D remains ambiguous. Between the trimmed V and J ends, which lost 4 bases and 1 base, there was a span of 7 bases. Germline-derived CDR1 and CDR2 are SNHLY and FYNNEI. The CDR3 loop spans 13 amino acids. This chain's CDR3 is CASSALRNTEAFF. As DNA, the CDR3 is TGTGCCAGCAGTGCTCTCAGGAACACTGAAGCTTTCTTT.

This clone was counted between two and nine times. The rearrangement joins TRBV7-8 to TRBJ1-2, with a tentative D call TRBD1 (6 bases). The germline V gene has CDR1 SGHVS and CDR2 FQNEAQ. The CDR3 sequence is 14 residues long. Trimming shortened V by 5 bases and J by 0 bases, and 10 bases separated the two germline ends. The CDR3 region has the DNA TGTGCCAGCAGCGCACGGACAGCTAACTATGGCTACACCTTC. Translated, it gives CASSARTANYGYTF.

The chain has TRBV11-2 and TRBJ2-6; D perhaps matches TRBD1 (8 bases). From germline, CDR1 is SGHAT and CDR2 FQNNGV. CDR3 length: 18 residues. Trimming shortened V by 4 bases and J by 4 bases, and 20 bases separated the two germline ends. The CDR3 coding sequence is TGTGCCAGCAGCTCCTCACAGGGGGGGCTCGTAGGGGCCAACGTCCTGACTTTC. It yields the protein CASSSSQGGLVGANVLTF. The variable domain in full, completed from reference TRBV11-2 and TRBJ2-6, reads EAGVAQSPRYKIIEKRQSVAFWCNPISGHATLYWYQQILGQGPKLLIQFQNNGVVDDSQLPKDRFSAERLKGVDSTLKIQPAKLEDSAVYLCASSSSQGGLVGANVLTFGAGSRLTVL.

CDR3 amino acids: CASSLRVRNTEAFF. In DNA form, the CDR3 reads TGTGCCAGCAGTTTACGGGTCAGGAACACTGAAGCTTTCTTT. V gene TRBV27 combines with J gene TRBJ1-1; D remains unclear. Deletions cut 2 bases from V and 1 base from J, with 8 bases between. Germline loops: CDR1 MNHEY, CDR2 SMNVEV (reference sequence). CDR3 size: 14 residues.

For this clone: One end of the junction fails to match germline, which may point to a read error. The chain employs TRBV7-7 and TRBJ2-3; 12 bases align to TRBD2. The CDR3 is 16 residues long. Germline assignment: CDR1 SSHAT and CDR2 FNYEAQ (reference sequence). CDR3 DNA: TGTGCTAGCAGCCCTAGCGGGGGGGCTAGCGTAGATACGCAGTATTTT. This encodes CASSPSGGASVDTQYF. The variable domain in full, with the rest retrieved from reference TRBV7-7 and TRBJ2-3, is GAGVSQSPRYKVTKRGQDVTLRCDPISSHATLYWYQQALGQGPEFLTYFNYEAQPDKSGLPSDRFSAERPEGSISTLTIQRTEQRDSAMYRCASSPSGGASVDTQYFGPGTRLTVL.

This clone has just a few counts. V is TRBV30 and J is TRBJ1-5, with unresolved D. Germline lookup yields CDR1 GTSNPN and CDR2 SVGIG (reference sequence). The CDR3 has 15 amino acids. Trimming stripped 2 bases from V and 6 bases from J, with 17 bases between. CDR3 residues: CAWSPPRVNGQPQHF. In DNA, the CDR3 is TGTGCCTGGAGTCCTCCCCGGGTGAACGGTCAGCCCCAGCATTTT.

This clone was seen a single time. The chain uses TRBV6-1 and TRBJ2-3; D is ambiguous. Trimming shortened V by 3 bases and J by 2 bases, and 12 bases separated the two germline ends. The CDR3 consists of 15 residues. CDR1 is MNHNS, CDR2 SASEGT, per germline. Here the CDR3 DNA reads TGTGCCAGCAGTGACGGGTTCCGTATCACAGATACGCAGTATTTT. Translation gives CASSDGFRITDTQYF.

This rearrangement joins TRBV19 to TRBJ1-5; D is possibly TRBD1 (6 bases). Trimming took off 8 bases at V and 0 bases at J, with 20 bases between the two ends. The CDR3 has 17 amino acids. From germline, CDR1 is LNHDA and CDR2 SQIVND (reference sequence). CDR3 DNA: TGTGCCAGTTCCTACGGGGGGGCAGCTTATAGCAATCAGCCCCAGCATTTT. As protein: CASSYGGAAYSNQPQHF.

This chain connects TRBV18 to TRBJ2-7, with D perhaps TRBD1 (5 bases). Germline lookup yields CDR1 KGHSH and CDR2 LQKENI. The CDR3 sequence is 17 residues long. V dropped 6 bases and J dropped 4 bases, with 25 bases sitting between them. The CDR3 bases are TGTGCCAGCTCCCGTGGCGTGAGCCAGGGTTCCCCTTACGAGCAGTACTTC. This codes for CASSRGVSQGSPYEQYF.

The chain links TRBV5-4 to TRBJ2-7, with 9 bases identical to TRBD1. Germline-derived CDR1 and CDR2 are SGHNT and YYREEE (reference sequence). V lost 6 bases to trimming and J lost 1 base; unmatched junction nucleotides: 5. The CDR3 contains 14 residues. The CDR3 region has the DNA TGTGCCAGCACCACGACAGGGGGATCCTACGAGCAGTACTTC. Its translation is CASTTTGGSYEQYF.

The rearrangement uses TRBV5-1 and TRBJ2-2; no firm D call. V was trimmed by 1 base and J by 4 bases, leaving 8 bases between them. The CDR3 is made up of 14 amino acids. Germline loops: CDR1 SGHRS, CDR2 YFSETQ. The CDR3 DNA is TGCGCCAGCAGCTTGAACAGCCGCACCGGGGAGCTGTTTTTT. Translation: CASSLNSRTGELFF.

The chain recombines TRBV6-1 with TRBJ1-1; D may be TRBD1 (5 bases). Germline V CDR1 and CDR2: MNHNS, SASEGT. Trimming pared 4 bases from V and 1 base from J, leaving 13 bases between. This CDR3 is built from 15 residues. CDR3 bases: TGTGCCAGCAGTGGGGCAGGCGGGGGGAACACTGAAGCTTTCTTT. It is translated as CASSGAGGGNTEAFF.

Note on this clone: Different DNA sequences within this sample yield the same CDR3. The chain links TRBV6-6 to TRBJ2-5, with 7 nucleotides matching TRBD2. Germline V lookup: CDR1 MNHNY, CDR2 SVGAGI (reference sequence). This CDR3 has 12 amino acids. V dropped 7 bases and J dropped 4; count of bases not matched to a gene: 3. DNA of the CDR3: TGTGCCAGCACCGGGGGGTCAGAGACCCAGTACTTC. This sequence encodes CASTGGSETQYF.

This chain uses TRBV5-1 with TRBJ1-1; 11 positions agree with TRBD1. V trimming: 4 bases; J trimming: 0 bases; junction bases outside the gene matches: 17. The CDR3 length is 20 residues. Germline-derived CDR1 and CDR2 are SGHRS and YFSETQ. The CDR3 spells CASSLGQGAPVEKMNTEAFF. The CDR3 DNA follows: TGCGCCAGCAGCCTAGGACAGGGGGCGCCGGTTGAGAAAATGAACACTGAAGCTTTCTTT.

This chain links TRBV29-1 with TRBJ2-1; 11 bases line up with TRBD2. The junction had 9 bases not matched to a gene; V was cut back by 4 bases and J by 10 bases. CDR1 and CDR2 from the germline V gene are SQVTM and ANQGSEA. CDR3 length: 14 amino acids. The CDR3 protein is CSVGSSGGTEEQFF. The CDR3 coding sequence is TGCAGCGTTGGGTCTAGCGGGGGGACTGAGGAGCAGTTCTTC.

The rearrangement joins TRBV11-2 to TRBJ1-3, with 10 bases that match TRBD1. The CDR3 has 16 amino acids. J gave up 5 bases and V 5 bases, and 9 bases lay outside the gene matches. Germline V gives CDR1 SGHAT, CDR2 FQNNGV. Written as DNA, the CDR3 is TGTGCCAGCAGCGCCGGGACAGGGGATTCTCGAAACACCATATATTTT. Its protein product is CASSAGTGDSRNTIYF.

V is TRBV9 and J is TRBJ1-2; 7 bases align to TRBD1. The CDR3 consists of 15 residues. V lost 0 bases to trimming and J lost 4 bases; unmatched junction nucleotides: 6. Germline lookup yields CDR1 SGDLS and CDR2 YYNGEE. The CDR3 spells CASSVEGASPYGYTF. CDR3 in DNA: TGTGCCAGCAGCGTAGAGGGGGCGAGCCCCTATGGCTACACCTTC.

This sequence joins TRBV5-1 and TRBJ1-1, with unresolved D. The CDR3 has 14 amino acids. In germline, CDR1 is SGHRS, CDR2 YFSETQ. Trimming removed 0 bases at V and 3 bases at J, with 9 bases between. CDR3 nucleotide sequence: TGCGCCAGCAGCTTGGGAAGAACATACACTGAAGCTTTCTTT. It yields the protein CASSLGRTYTEAFF.

The chain is built from TRBV15 and TRBJ2-1, with D possibly TRBD2 on 7 matching bases. V gave up 3 bases and J gave up 10 bases, with 19 bases separating them. In germline, CDR1 is LNHNV, CDR2 YYDKDF (reference sequence). The CDR3 spans 15 residues. This CDR3 is CATSSWTGGLREQFF. As DNA, the CDR3 is TGTGCCACCAGCAGCTGGACGGGGGGCCTAAGGGAGCAGTTCTTC. Using reference TRBV15 and TRBJ2-1 for the parts outside the CDR3, the full variable domain is DAMVIQNPRYQVTQFGKPVTLSCSQTLNHNVMYWYQQKSSQAPKLLFHYYDKDFNNEADTPDNFQSRRPNTSFCFLDIRSPGLGDTAMYLCATSSWTGGLREQFFGPGTRLTVL.

A remark on this clone: The same CDR3 arises from other DNA sequences in this sample as well. V is TRBV19 and J is TRBJ2-1, with 9 bases that match TRBD2. Germline V gene data show CDR1 as LNHDA and CDR2 as SQIVND (reference sequence). This CDR3 spans 15 amino acids. V gave up 3 bases and J gave up 3 bases; unmatched junction bases: 3. CDR3 DNA sequence: TGTGCCAGTAGTATGGGTAGCGGGGGCTACAATGAGCAGTTCTTC. It translates to CASSMGSGGYNEQFF. Full variable domain (missing parts from reference TRBV19 and TRBJ2-1): DGGITQSPKYLFRKEGQNVTLSCEQNLNHDAMYWYRQDPGQGLRLIYYSQIVNDFQKGDIAEGYSVSREKKESFPLTVTSAQKNPTAFYLCASSMGSGGYNEQFFGPGTRLTVL.